The 27 T cell receptor beta chains in this list originate from one sample, sequenced in a study of tumor and adjacent non-tumor tissue in lung cancer. TCRbeta libraries were built with three rounds of nested PCR, modified from ARM-PCR. TCRdb recomputed calls from the multiplex PCR reads with MiXCR, one row per CDR3 protein. This repertoire shows over 100,000 distinct CDR3 sequences, 62% found once; its top ten account for 19%. The template was RNA from unsorted bulk tissue. The normal lung tissue was taken more than 3 cm from the tumor edge. The sample comprised distant non-tumor lung tissue. The receptors derive from a man aged 55-75 years with non-small cell lung cancer.

With regard to this clonotype: A much more abundant neighbour one base away suggests this may be a read error. CDR3 residues: CASSQRGGRGTGEPFF. The CDR3 nucleotides are TGTGCCAGCAGTCAACGGGGGGGCCGGGGCACCGGGGAGCCGTTTTTT. The V and J genes are TRBV6-5 and TRBJ2-2; 8 bases fit TRBD2. This CDR3 comprises 16 residues. Germline V gene sequence: CDR1 MNHEY, CDR2 SVGAGI.

The chain links TRBV12-3 or TRBV12-4 to TRBJ1-3; D unresolved. The CDR3 contains 15 residues. The CDR3 loop is CIIVGSLSSGNTIYF. The CDR3 DNA follows: TGTATCATCGTCGGAAGCTTGAGCTCTGGAAACACCATATATTTT.

V is TRBV7-2 and J is TRBJ1-5; a weak D match, TRBD1 (6 bases). Trimming removed 5 bases from V and 9 bases from J, with 11 bases in between. Germline V gives CDR1 SGHTA, CDR2 FQGNSA. This CDR3 contains 12 residues. The CDR3 here is CASSVQGRPQHF. The CDR3 DNA follows: TGTGCCAGCAGCGTACAGGGCCGGCCCCAGCATTTT. The whole variable domain, filled in from reference TRBV7-2 and TRBJ1-5, reads GAGVSQSPSNKVTEKGKDVELRCDPISGHTALYWYRQSLGQGLEFLIYFQGNSAPDKSGLPSDRFSAERTGGSVSTLTIQRTQQEDSAVYLCASSVQGRPQHFGDGTRLSIL.

A word on this clonotype: A read error may be the cause here, since a much bigger clone is one base away. This chain uses TRBV30 with TRBJ2-5; 12 bases line up with TRBD2. Losses at the gene ends were 4 bases for V and 8 bases for J; bases not matched to a gene: 5. In germline, CDR1 is GTSNPN, CDR2 SVGIG (reference sequence). There are 13 residues in the CDR3. Here the CDR3 reads CAWMASGGATQYF. CDR3 nucleotides: TGTGCCTGGATGGCTAGCGGGGGGGCTACCCAGTACTTC.

In its sample, this clonotype ranks as medium-sized. This chain's CDR3 is CASSTKRTGGAADTQYF. The CDR3 DNA reads as TGTGCCAGCAGCACAAAAAGGACAGGGGGCGCAGCAGATACGCAGTATTTT. This chain joins TRBV11-2 and TRBJ2-3; 11 nucleotides line up with TRBD1. CDR1 SGHAT and CDR2 FQNNGV come from the germline V gene. V was pared by 5 bases and J by 4 bases, with 11 bases of the junction left unmatched. CDR3 length: 17 residues.

This clonotype was found many times. This sequence joins TRBV5-6 and TRBJ2-2, with D possibly TRBD1 on 6 matching bases. The V end was cut by 4 bases, the J end by 9 bases, with 16 bases between. CDR1 and CDR2 (germline): SGHDT, YYEEEE. CDR3 size: 14 residues. CDR3 nucleotide sequence: TGTGCCAGCAGCGTACAGGGTGGGAGACGGGAGCTGTTTTTT. Translated: CASSVQGGRRELFF.

The chain is built from TRBV4-3 and TRBJ2-3; 7 bases line up with TRBD2. The CDR3 runs to 16 residues. CDR1 and CDR2 (germline): LGHNA, YSLEER. The J segment lost 3 bases and the V segment lost 1 base, leaving 7 bases of the junction unmatched. Here the CDR3 DNA reads TGCGCCAGCAGCCAAGCGGCGGGAGTACCTACAGATACGCAGTATTTT. This gives the protein CASSQAAGVPTDTQYF.

This clonotype was seen at least ten times. This chain joins TRBV6-5 and TRBJ1-2; weak D call: TRBD1 (6 bases). The CDR3 is 13 amino acids. V shed 4 bases and J shed 6 bases, with 12 bases lying between them. Germline V gene sequence: CDR1 MNHEY, CDR2 SVGAGI. This chain's CDR3 is CASSLQGGNGYTF. In DNA form, the CDR3 reads TGTGCCAGCAGTTTACAGGGAGGGAATGGCTACACCTTC.

V gene TRBV4-2 combines with J gene TRBJ2-7; D is uncertain. The CDR3 covers 15 residues. CDR1 LGHNA and CDR2 YNFKEQ come from the germline V gene. V was cut by 5 bases and J by 6 bases, with 20 bases left in between. This CDR3 reads CASSEVAGNLIEQYF. The CDR3 DNA sequence: TGTGCCAGCAGCGAAGTAGCCGGAAATCTGATCGAGCAGTACTTC.

Comments on this clonotype: One junction end does not reproduce the germline sequence, and a read error may be involved. This sequence joins TRBV29-1 and TRBJ1-1, with TRBD1 matching 7 bases. The length of the CDR3 is 14 residues. Germline CDR1 and CDR2: SQVTM and ANQGSEA. This chain's CDR3 is CSVGGTEGDQEAFF. The CDR3 bases are TGCAGTGTTGGAGGGACAGAGGGCGACCAGGAAGCTTTCTTT.

This clonotype appeared many times. This rearrangement joins TRBV30 to TRBJ2-1; D possibly corresponds to TRBD2 (6 bases). CDR3 length: 15 residues. Per germline, CDR1 GTSNPN and CDR2 SVGIG (reference sequence). Trimming removed 2 bases from V and 6 bases from J, with 17 bases in between. This CDR3 reads CAWSPLARATNEQFF. As DNA, the CDR3 is TGTGCCTGGAGTCCTCTAGCGAGGGCCACCAATGAGCAGTTCTTC.

As to this clonotype: It may be a read error: a sequence one base away is much more abundant. The chain joins TRBV2 to TRBJ1-1; possibly TRBD1 for D (6 bases). CDR1 and CDR2 from the germline V gene are SNHLY and FYNNEI. Trimming pared 5 bases from V and 10 bases from J, leaving 11 bases between. This CDR3 has 11 residues. In DNA, the CDR3 is TGTGCCAGCAGTCTACGGGACATAGCTTTCTTT. It specifies CASSLRDIAFF.

This clonotype was counted a single time. Germline is not matched at one junction end, which may reflect a read error. The chain recombines TRBV11-2 with TRBJ2-6, with D perhaps assigned TRBD1 or TRBD2 (5 bases each). Per the germline V gene, CDR1 is SGHAT and CDR2 is FQNNGV. This CDR3 is 16 amino acids long. The CDR3: CASTQVGDFGASVLTF. In DNA form, the CDR3 reads TGTGCCAGCACCCAAGTGGGGGATTTCGGGGCCAGCGTCCTGACTTTC.

A remark on this clonotype: Since a much larger clone is just one base distant, this may be a read error. V is TRBV5-6 and J is TRBJ2-1; D is ambiguous. CDR1 and CDR2 (germline): SGHDT, YYEEEE. CDR3 length: 15 amino acids. V dropped 0 bases and J dropped 8 bases, with 15 bases sitting between them. As DNA, the CDR3 is TGTGCCAGCAGCTTGGCCCCAAGACTTGGTGATGAGCAGTTCTTC. Translating it yields CASSLAPRLGDEQFF.

This clonotype was seen just once. The junction and the germline gene differ at one end; a read error may be behind it. The chain joins TRBV12-3 or TRBV12-4 to TRBJ2-2; weak D call: TRBD1 (5 bases). The CDR3 spans 16 residues. DNA of the CDR3: TGCGCCAGCAGTCCCTCAGGGCTCGGTGACACCGAGGAGCTGTTTTTT. Protein product: CASSPSGLGDTEELFF.

This clonotype was counted a few times. V is TRBV29-1 and J is TRBJ2-6; unclear D gene. The ends were cut back, 4 bases at V and 2 bases at J, with 6 bases in the middle. This CDR3 contains 13 residues. Per the germline V gene, CDR1 is SQVTM and CDR2 is ANQGSEA. CDR3 region: CSVVGAGANVLTF. The CDR3 DNA reads as TGCAGCGTTGTTGGCGCTGGGGCCAACGTCCTGACTTTC.

Points on this clonotype: At one end the junction does not follow the germline gene, possibly because of a read error. This chain links TRBV4-2 with TRBJ2-5, with 8 bases aligning to TRBD1. This CDR3 comprises 15 residues. Germline V gene sequence: CDR1 LGHNA, CDR2 YNFKEQ. For the CDR3, the DNA is TGTGTCAGCAACCAAAACAGGGGGATGGGGGAGACCCAGTACTTC. This translates into CVSNQNRGMGETQYF.

In the case of this clonotype: Mismatch with germline at one junction end may stem from a read error. V usage is TRBV6-6 and J usage is TRBJ1-2; no clear D gene. Germline V CDR1 and CDR2: MNHNY, SVGAGI (reference sequence). The CDR3 spans 17 residues. The CDR3 nucleotides read TGTGCCAGCAGTTACCTGGGCGGGATCAGCCAAAACTATGGCTACATCTTC. It specifies CASSYLGGISQNYGYIF.

This clonotype was counted a few times. V is TRBV19 and J is TRBJ1-5; the D gene is possibly TRBD1 (5 bases). Germline CDR1 LNHDA, CDR2 SQIVND (reference sequence). The CDR3 consists of 14 residues. Trimming removed 3 bases at V and 3 bases at J, with 9 bases between. Here the CDR3 DNA reads TGTGCCAGTAGTATCGGGGCAACCAATCAGCCCCAGCATTTT. This codes for CASSIGATNQPQHF.

As to this clonotype: It may be a read error: a sequence one base away is much more abundant. This sequence joins TRBV6-5 and TRBJ1-1; D remains unclear. Looked up from germline, CDR1 is MNHEY and CDR2 is SVGAGI. The CDR3 sequence is 17 residues long. V was cut by 1 base and J by 1 base, with 16 bases left in between. The CDR3 is CASSYLTGSVKNTEAFF. As DNA, the CDR3 is TGTGCCAGCAGTTACTTAACCGGGTCAGTTAAGAACACTGAAGCTTTCTTT.

This clonotype was picked up many times. The junction departs from the called germline gene at one end, perhaps through a read error. V usage is TRBV6-6 and J usage is TRBJ1-2, with TRBD1 as a possible D gene (6 bases). The germline V gene encodes CDR1 MNHNY and CDR2 SVGAGI (reference sequence). The CDR3 totals 16 residues. For the CDR3, the DNA is TGTGCCGGCAGTTACTCGGACCGGGACAACAAAAATGGCTACACCTTC. It yields the protein CAGSYSDRDNKNGYTF.

The chain has TRBV20-1 and TRBJ2-5; perhaps D is TRBD1 or TRBD2 (5 bases each). Trimming left V 0 bases short and J 14 bases short, with 22 bases between. The CDR3 extends over 14 amino acids. Germline CDR1 is DFQATT and CDR2 is SNEGSKA (reference sequence). The DNA of the CDR3 is TGCAGTGCTAGAGAAGGGGTAGGGTGGGAGACCTATTACTTC. Protein sequence: CSAREGVGWETYYF.

This clonotype was seen at least ten times. The chain is built from TRBV12-3 or TRBV12-4 and TRBJ1-2, with 9 bases aligning to TRBD1. The CDR3 loop spans 14 amino acids. Trimming at V came to 4 bases and at J to 3 bases, leaving 3 bases not matched to a gene. This CDR3 is CASSSGQGHYGYTF. DNA of the CDR3: TGTGCCAGCAGTTCGGGACAGGGCCACTATGGCTACACCTTC.

Details on this clonotype: Being one base from a much bigger clone, this may be a read error. This chain uses TRBV5-1 with TRBJ2-7, with TRBD2 matching over 12 bases. Germline-derived CDR1 and CDR2 are SGHRS and YFSETQ. V shed 4 bases, J shed 3 bases, and the junction held 2 bases outside the gene matches. The CDR3 has 14 amino acids. CDR3 DNA sequence: TGCGCCAGCAGCCAGACTAGCGGGAGCTACGAGCAGTACTTC. Protein product: CASSQTSGSYEQYF.

This clonotype was observed many times. V gene TRBV29-1 combines with J gene TRBJ1-1, with D uncertain. CDR3 length: 14 amino acids. The germline V gene has CDR1 SQVTM and CDR2 ANQGSEA. Trimming removed 6 bases from V and 1 base from J, with 15 bases in between. CDR3 bases: TGCAGCGTCGCTGCCGGAGGACGGAACACTGAAGCTTTCTTT. Protein sequence: CSVAAGGRNTEAFF.

On this clonotype itself: Since the CDR3 does not end with the conserved phenylalanine or tryptophan, this likely comes from a read error. This chain's CDR3 is CASSSGGNTEAFI. CDR3 coding DNA: TGTGCCAGCAGCTCAGGGGGGAACACTGAAGCTTTCATT. The rearrangement uses TRBV7-9 and TRBJ1-1; TRBD1 matches at 7 bases. The CDR3 is 13 residues long. V lost 4 bases, J lost 1 base, and 0 bases stayed unmatched. CDR1 and CDR2 from the germline V gene are SEHNR and FQNEAQ (reference sequence).

With regard to this clonotype: This sequence may be a read error, since a much larger clone differs from it by one base. The CDR3 sequence: CASTSGRKVSDTQYF. The CDR3 coding sequence is TGTGCCAGCACTTCCGGTAGAAAGGTTTCAGATACGCAGTATTTT. V usage is TRBV12-3 or TRBV12-4 and J usage is TRBJ2-3, with no clear D. The CDR3 contains 15 residues. Trimming left V 7 bases short and J 4 bases short, with 18 bases between.